This TCR beta chain was recorded in a study of blood T cell repertoires in COVID-19. In the case of this clone: An end of the junction does not agree with germline; a read error may underlie this.

Clones were read by immunoSEQ multiplex PCR, and TCRdb kept only the in-frame ones, dropping some. Of roughly 210,000 clones listed, around 86% are singletons. The receptor's source is a man aged 25-40 years in a cohort exposed to, infected with or recovered from COVID-19 (not recorded which). Material for sequencing was PBMCs or T cells enriched from blood (not recorded which).

This CDR3 reads CAISAGQVADTQYF. The CDR3 bases are TGTGCCATCAGTGCGGGACAGGTCGCTGATACGCAGTATTTT. This chain joins TRBV24-1 and TRBJ2-3; 8 bases align to TRBD1. The CDR3 contains 14 residues. Germline CDR1 is KGHDR and CDR2 is SFDVKD.